This T cell receptor (beta chain) derives from a study of blood T cell repertoires in COVID-19. Study-wide context: Samples came from the United States, Italy and Spain, spanning acute and convalescent COVID-19. The analysed material was cDNA or gDNA that came from T cells, B-cell-depleted T cells, or PBMCs.

In the study's own analysis: Amplification with reference gene primers provided the estimates of nucleated cell counts. TCRdb's copy holds only in-frame clones and misses some; the assay was immunoSEQ multiplex PCR. From that table come the V and J calls and clone size; the DNA was used to work out D and trimming. The sample shows about 250,000 clones, over 75% of them seen only once. CDR1 is LNHDA, CDR2 SQIVND, per germline (reference sequence). V was cut by 10 bases and J by 12 bases, with 25 bases left in between. The CDR3 extends over 14 amino acids. This TCR came from a man aged 50 or older with active or convalescent COVID-19. Source material: peripheral blood. The V call is TRBV19, the J call TRBJ2-1; weak D call: TRBD1 (7 bases). The CDR3 loop is CATYNSGGGGGQFF. CDR3 DNA sequence: TGTGCCACATACAATTCCGGAGGGGGCGGTGGGCAGTTCTTC. The full variable domain, its missing parts supplied by reference TRBV19 and TRBJ2-1, is DGGITQSPKYLFRKEGQNVTLSCEQNLNHDAMYWYRQDPGQGLRLIYYSQIVNDFQKGDIAEGYSVSREKKESFPLTVTSAQKNPTAFYLCATYNSGGGGGQFFGPGTRLTVL.